This TCR beta chain was obtained from a study of CD8 T cells in ankylosing spondylitis. The CDR3 length is 11 residues. Deletions cut 3 bases from V and 3 bases from J, with 2 bases between. TCRdb used MiXCR to reprocess the 5' RACE reads, holding one entry per CDR3 protein. The table includes around 300,000 distinct CDR3 sequences, less than 25% detected once. This clonotype has at least ten counts. The V call is TRBV12-3 or TRBV12-4, the J call TRBJ1-2; the D is unclear. Sequenced: blood, either unsorted or a sorted T cell fraction (not recorded which). The TCR sequence derives from a female donor with ankylosing spondylitis or in good health (not recorded which). The CDR3 spells CASSFDYGYTF. The DNA for the CDR3 is TGTGCCAGCAGTTTCGACTATGGCTACACCTTC.